What follows are 26 T cell receptor beta chains derived from one specimen sequenced in a study of cytomegalovirus exposure and HLA in healthy donors. Measured with immunoSEQ multiplex PCR; TCRdb has only the in-frame clones, and not every one. This table holds about 240,000 clones, 80% to 90% found once. Material for sequencing was PBMCs. The receptors derive from a man between 18 and 35 years old in good health and CMV-seronegative.

V and J are TRBV4-3 and TRBJ2-3, with a weak D call TRBD1 (5 bases). The CDR3 loop spans 15 amino acids. V lost 0 bases to trimming and J lost 4 bases, with 11 bases between them. The germline V gene encodes CDR1 LGHNA and CDR2 YSLEER. The CDR3 DNA follows: TGCGCCAGCAGCCAAGATAGGTGGGGCGCAGATACGCAGTATTTT. Its translation is CASSQDRWGADTQYF.

CDR3 amino acids: CASSSPGTGRNEQYF. In nucleotides, the CDR3 is TGTGCCAGCAGCTCACCCGGGACAGGGCGGAACGAGCAGTACTTC. This chain uses TRBV11-2 with TRBJ2-7; 9 nucleotides match TRBD1. The germline V gene encodes CDR1 SGHAT and CDR2 FQNNGV. The junction had 9 bases not matched to a gene; V was cut back by 4 bases and J by 5 bases. The CDR3 totals 15 residues.

The chain recombines TRBV6-5 with TRBJ1-4, with D possibly TRBD1 on 5 matching bases. Trimming cost V 9 bases and J 6 bases, with 17 bases left between them. CDR1 and CDR2 (germline): MNHEY, SVGAGI. This CDR3 comprises 14 residues. In DNA form, the CDR3 reads TGTGCCAGACCACAGGCGCGGCCGGATGAAAAACTGTTTTTT. Protein sequence: CARPQARPDEKLFF.

This chain uses TRBV7-2 with TRBJ1-5; D may be TRBD1 (5 bases). CDR1 and CDR2 (germline): SGHTA, FQGNSA. The CDR3 extends over 13 amino acids. V was cut by 9 bases and J by 4 bases, with 13 bases left in between. This chain's CDR3 is CASSQGWNQPQHF. The CDR3, as DNA: TGTGCCAGTTCGCAGGGATGGAATCAGCCCCAGCATTTT. The whole variable domain, remainder taken from reference TRBV7-2 and TRBJ1-5, is GAGVSQSPSNKVTEKGKDVELRCDPISGHTALYWYRQSLGQGLEFLIYFQGNSAPDKSGLPSDRFSAERTGGSVSTLTIQRTQQEDSAVYLCASSQGWNQPQHFGDGTRLSIL.

The CDR3 coding sequence is TGTGCCAGCAGTGAAAGATCCGTAGCGACGAACACTGAAGCTTTCTTT. Its protein is CASSERSVATNTEAFF. The rearrangement uses TRBV2 and TRBJ1-1; D is unresolved. Trimming left V 2 bases short and J 1 base short, with 14 bases between. Germline CDR1 reads SNHLY; CDR2 reads FYNNEI. This CDR3 is 16 amino acids long.

V usage is TRBV7-3 and J usage is TRBJ2-7; D is perhaps TRBD2 (6 bases). The germline gives CDR1 SGHTA, CDR2 FQGTGA. This CDR3 contains 14 residues. V was trimmed by 3 bases and J by 3 bases, leaving 12 bases between them. The CDR3 region has the DNA TGTGCCAGCAGCTTCGGGGCGGGAAACTACGAGCAGTACTTC. This sequence encodes CASSFGAGNYEQYF.

This chain joins TRBV27 and TRBJ2-2; D is uncertain. V was pared by 6 bases and J by 6 bases, with 11 bases between. Per the germline V gene, CDR1 is MNHEY and CDR2 is SMNVEV (reference sequence). CDR3 length: 13 amino acids. Here the CDR3 DNA reads TGTGCCAGCAGGAAGATGAGCCCCGGGGAGCTGTTTTTT. Amino acid sequence: CASRKMSPGELFF.

The chain uses TRBV4-1 and TRBJ1-1, with 10 positions matching TRBD1. With 1 base clipped from V and 0 bases from J, the junction kept 11 bases outside the gene matches. Germline CDR1 reads MGHRA; CDR2 reads YSYEKL. The CDR3 covers 19 residues. DNA of the CDR3: TGCGCCAGCAGCCAAGGACGTCGGGACAGGGGAGGGATGAACACTGAAGCTTTCTTT. As protein: CASSQGRRDRGGMNTEAFF.

This clone has at least ten counts. The rearrangement links TRBV2 to TRBJ2-7; D uncertain. Germline V gene sequence: CDR1 SNHLY, CDR2 FYNNEI. The CDR3 sequence is 15 residues long. V was clipped by 3 bases and J by 0 bases, with 12 bases between them. The CDR3 DNA is TGTGCCAGCAGTGATGTATCTAGGAGCTCCTACGAGCAGTACTTC. It encodes CASSDVSRSSYEQYF.

This clone was seen just once. The V and J genes are TRBV27 and TRBJ1-4; TRBD1 aligns across 7 bases. Per the germline V gene, CDR1 is MNHEY and CDR2 is SMNVEV (reference sequence). This CDR3 is built from 15 residues. With 6 bases clipped from V and 5 bases from J, the junction kept 9 bases outside the gene matches. The CDR3 nucleotides read TGTGCCAGCAGCCCATACAGGGGATGGAATGAAAAACTGTTTTTT. This encodes CASSPYRGWNEKLFF.

This chain links TRBV2 with TRBJ1-6, with 9 bases aligning to TRBD1. With V trimmed by 8 bases and J by 10 bases, 6 bases remained unmatched. In germline, CDR1 is SNHLY, CDR2 FYNNEI. The CDR3 is made up of 13 amino acids. The CDR3 loop reads CASQGQGDSPLHF. The DNA for the CDR3 is TGTGCCAGCCAGGGACAGGGTGACTCACCCCTCCACTTT.

The DNA for the CDR3 is TGTGCCAGCAGCCAGGGCGCAACCTACACCGGGGAGCTGTTTTTT. Its protein product is CASSQGATYTGELFF. V and J are TRBV14 and TRBJ2-2; no clear D gene. The germline V and J ends were trimmed by 3 bases and 3 bases, with 11 bases remaining between them. Germline CDR1 and CDR2: SGHDN and FVKESK. The CDR3 runs 15 residues.

The chain couples TRBV28 to TRBJ1-5; 7 positions agree with TRBD1. The CDR3 extends over 15 amino acids. Germline assignment: CDR1 MDHEN and CDR2 SYDVKM. V lost 6 bases to trimming and J lost 2 bases; unmatched junction nucleotides: 7. The CDR3 protein is CASRTTGVGNQPQHF. In DNA, the CDR3 is TGTGCCAGCAGGACTACAGGGGTCGGCAATCAGCCCCAGCATTTT.

This chain connects TRBV28 to TRBJ2-1, with D uncertain. The germline CDR1 and CDR2 sequences are MDHEN and SYDVKM. V was cut by 3 bases and J by 5 bases, with 14 bases left in between. This CDR3 contains 15 residues. The CDR3 nucleotides are TGTGCCAGCAGTTTTTTGGGCATGCAACACAATGAGCAGTTCTTC. Translation: CASSFLGMQHNEQFF.

This rearrangement joins TRBV28 to TRBJ1-2; D remains ambiguous. CDR1 and CDR2 from the germline V gene are MDHEN and SYDVKM. V was clipped by 2 bases and J by 8 bases, with 18 bases between them. This CDR3 region has 15 residues. In nucleotides, the CDR3 is TGTGCCAGCAGTTTACTAGTAGGGCCTTCGGGGGGCTACACCTTC. It yields the protein CASSLLVGPSGGYTF.

The chain carries TRBV6-5 and TRBJ1-5; D is perhaps TRBD1 (5 bases). In germline, CDR1 is MNHEY, CDR2 SVGAGI. The CDR3 covers 13 residues. Trimming took off 6 bases at V and 4 bases at J, with 10 bases between the two ends. The CDR3 sequence is CASSLQGNQPQHF. As DNA, the CDR3 is TGTGCCAGCAGCCTTCAGGGAAATCAGCCCCAGCATTTT.

Notes on this clone: The sample holds other DNA sequences that translate to the same CDR3. The J gene is TRBJ1-2, the V gene TRBV9; D ambiguous. Germline CDR1 reads SGDLS; CDR2 reads YYNGEE. Trimming left V 0 bases short and J 2 bases short, with 5 bases between. This CDR3 is built from 13 residues. CDR3 sequence: CASSVGQNYGYTF. The CDR3 DNA is TGTGCCAGCAGCGTAGGGCAGAACTATGGCTACACCTTC.

The gene calls are TRBV4-1 and TRBJ2-3; 12 positions match TRBD2. The CDR3 has 16 residues. Germline V gene lookup returns CDR1 MGHRA and CDR2 YSYEKL. With V trimmed by 4 bases and J by 1 base, 3 bases remained unmatched. CDR3 sequence reads: CASSRGLAGRTDTQYF. In nucleotides, the CDR3 is TGCGCCAGCAGCCGCGGACTAGCGGGGCGCACAGATACGCAGTATTTT.

This clone has only a few counts. V is TRBV9 and J is TRBJ2-5; D is uncertain. Trimming left V 4 bases short and J 9 bases short, with 13 bases between. The CDR3 is made up of 12 amino acids. Germline V gives CDR1 SGDLS, CDR2 YYNGEE. The CDR3 DNA is TGTGCCAGCAGCCCCCAACAATATCCCCAGTACTTC. Encoded protein: CASSPQQYPQYF.

The chain employs TRBV2 and TRBJ2-5, with unresolved D. V was clipped by 2 bases and J by 2 bases, with 6 bases between them. Germline values: CDR1 SNHLY, CDR2 FYNNEI. This CDR3 contains 13 residues. The CDR3 spells CASSEYVQETQYF. CDR3 DNA sequence: TGTGCCAGCAGTGAATATGTTCAAGAGACCCAGTACTTC.

The J gene is TRBJ1-6, the V gene TRBV4-1, with TRBD1 matching 8 bases. Germline lookup yields CDR1 MGHRA and CDR2 YSYEKL. The CDR3 sequence is 17 residues long. Trimming cost V 2 bases and J 9 bases; bases outside gene matches: 12. For the CDR3, the DNA is TGCGCCAGCAGCCAATTTACCGGGACAGGAGGCGGTTCACCCCTCCACTTT. It encodes CASSQFTGTGGGSPLHF.

This sequence joins TRBV10-1 and TRBJ2-7; TRBD2 agrees at 8 bases. Losses at the gene ends were 6 bases for V and 12 bases for J; bases not matched to a gene: 7. Germline V gives CDR1 WNHNN, CDR2 SYGVQD (reference sequence). This CDR3 spans 11 amino acids. The CDR3 sequence is CASRGAGETYF. CDR3 sequence (DNA): TGCGCCAGCAGGGGAGCGGGAGAAACGTACTTC.

This chain connects TRBV9 to TRBJ1-2; D is perhaps TRBD1 (6 bases). The CDR3 is made up of 15 amino acids. The V gene's germline CDR1 is SGDLS and CDR2 YYNGEE. The V end was cut by 2 bases, the J end by 0 bases, with 11 bases between. As DNA, the CDR3 is TGTGCCAGCAGCGTTTCGACAGGAGCTAACTATGGCTACACCTTC. Translation: CASSVSTGANYGYTF.

A few counts support this clone. This chain uses TRBV7-9 with TRBJ1-2; 7 bases match TRBD1. The trim removed 5 bases at V and 8 bases at J, leaving 11 bases unmatched. The germline V gene has CDR1 SEHNR and CDR2 FQNEAQ (reference sequence). This CDR3 is 14 amino acids long. CDR3 sequence (DNA): TGTGCCAGCAGCCATCTACAGGGGCGGCTCGGCTACACCTTC. It yields the protein CASSHLQGRLGYTF.

This sequence joins TRBV27 and TRBJ1-5, with a possible D match to TRBD1 (5 bases). Germline V CDR1 and CDR2: MNHEY, SMNVEV (reference sequence). V was pared by 3 bases and J by 7 bases, with 10 bases between. This CDR3 contains 13 residues. The CDR3 spells CASSFRAGQPQHF. The CDR3 region has the DNA TGTGCCAGCAGTTTCAGGGCGGGGCAGCCCCAGCATTTT.

This clone came up once. This rearrangement joins TRBV28 to TRBJ1-4; the match to TRBD1 covers 8 bases. CDR3 size: 15 residues. The V gene's germline CDR1 is MDHEN and CDR2 SYDVKM. The V segment lost 6 bases and the J segment 3 bases; nucleotides outside the gene matches: 6. The CDR3 DNA follows: TGTGCCAGCAGCCCAGGGGGCATGGCTAATGAAAAACTGTTTTTT. It codes for CASSPGGMANEKLFF. Supplemented by reference TRBV28 and TRBJ1-4, the full variable domain reads DVKVTQSSRYLVKRTGEKVFLECVQDMDHENMFWYRQDPGLGLRLIYFSYDVKMKEKGDIPEGYSVSREKKERFSLILESASTNQTSMYLCASSPGGMANEKLFFGSGTQLSVL.